The 11 T cell receptor beta chains below all came from one sample that was sequenced in a study of shared clonotypes between healthy human individuals. Sequencing was performed with immunoSEQ multiplex PCR; in TCRdb, only in-frame clones are kept and a portion is missing. The sample lists fewer than 850,000 clones; more than 70% were seen once. Source material: memory CD4+ T cells sorted from blood. Subset reported: CD45RA-negative fraction. The receptors derive from a woman in her 30s in good health.

V usage is TRBV5-6 and J usage is TRBJ2-7; D is tentatively TRBD1 or TRBD2 (5 bases each). Germline CDR1 reads SGHDT; CDR2 reads YYEEEE. This CDR3 region has 16 residues. Trimming removed 3 bases from V and 3 bases from J, with 19 bases in between. The CDR3 DNA sequence: TGTGCCAGCAGCTCTCCTGGGGCGGGCATGTACTACGAGCAGTACTTC. It yields the protein CASSSPGAGMYYEQYF.

The CDR3 DNA reads as TGTGCCAGCAGTTTATCGTACGCCGGGGGACCCTACAATGAGCAGTTCTTC. It is translated as CASSLSYAGGPYNEQFF. The chain joins TRBV27 to TRBJ2-1, with a weak D call TRBD2 (6 bases). Trimming shortened V by 0 bases and J by 2 bases, and 14 bases separated the two germline ends. This CDR3 comprises 17 residues. Germline CDR1 and CDR2: MNHEY and SMNVEV (reference sequence).

This chain joins TRBV19 and TRBJ2-7; 8 bases align to TRBD2. V lost 1 base to trimming and J lost 2 bases; unmatched junction nucleotides: 4. Germline V gives CDR1 LNHDA, CDR2 SQIVND (reference sequence). This CDR3 is 15 amino acids long. CDR3 DNA: TGTGCCAGTAGTATAGCTAGCGGGCTAACCTACGAGCAGTACTTC. This encodes CASSIASGLTYEQYF.

The gene calls are TRBV5-1 and TRBJ1-2; D is unresolved. Between the trimmed V and J ends, which lost 0 bases and 2 bases, there was a span of 5 bases. Per germline, CDR1 SGHRS and CDR2 YFSETQ. The length of the CDR3 is 13 residues. The CDR3 DNA sequence: TGCGCCAGCAGCTTGGCCCAGAACTATGGCTACACCTTC. It encodes CASSLAQNYGYTF.

A few counts support this clone. V gene TRBV4-1 combines with J gene TRBJ1-3; a possible D gene is TRBD1 (6 bases). The CDR3 consists of 16 residues. Trimming pared 4 bases from V and 4 bases from J, leaving 17 bases between. The germline gives CDR1 MGHRA, CDR2 YSYEKL. Here the CDR3 reads CASSLLAGAGGNTIYF. For the CDR3, the DNA is TGCGCCAGCAGCCTTCTCGCAGGGGCGGGAGGAAACACCATATATTTT.

The rearrangement links TRBV7-9 to TRBJ1-5; D is perhaps TRBD1 (6 bases). Trimming took off 2 bases at V and 2 bases at J, with 19 bases between the two ends. Germline V CDR1 and CDR2: SEHNR, FQNEAQ (reference sequence). This CDR3 is built from 18 residues. As DNA, the CDR3 is TGTGCCAGCAGCTTAACGGCGGGGGGGCTGAGGGGCAATCAGCCCCAGCATTTT. Amino acids: CASSLTAGGLRGNQPQHF.

This clone was seen many times. The chain has TRBV5-1 and TRBJ2-7; 7 positions match TRBD1. Germline V gene sequence: CDR1 SGHRS, CDR2 YFSETQ. Trimming at V came to 4 bases and at J to 7 bases, leaving 11 bases not matched to a gene. The CDR3 contains 14 residues. The CDR3 bases are TGCGCCAGCAGCGATTGGGACAGTCGGGTAGAGCAGTACTTC. Translation gives CASSDWDSRVEQYF.

The gene calls are TRBV23-1 and TRBJ2-1; possibly TRBD2 for D (5 bases). TRBV23-1 falls under the ORF class, with uncertain function. The CDR3 sequence is 15 residues long. Deletions cut 0 bases from V and 9 bases from J, with 15 bases between. The CDR3 protein is CASSQSDPSKGEQFF. CDR3 DNA: TGCGCCAGCAGTCAATCCGATCCTAGCAAGGGTGAGCAGTTCTTC.

The J gene is TRBJ2-1, the V gene TRBV4-2; 8 bases are a match to TRBD1. The CDR3 is 16 residues long. V shed 4 bases and J 0 bases; nucleotides not matched to a gene: 5. CDR1 and CDR2 (germline): LGHNA, YNFKEQ. CDR3 nucleotides: TGTGCCAGCAGCCCAGTACAGGGGGACTCCTACAATGAGCAGTTCTTC. This sequence encodes CASSPVQGDSYNEQFF.

A few counts support this clone. The V gene is TRBV11-1, the J gene TRBJ2-2, with D hard to call. V lost 5 bases and J 3 bases, leaving 10 bases between the germline ends. The germline V gene encodes CDR1 SGHAT and CDR2 FQDESV (reference sequence). The CDR3 extends over 14 amino acids. CDR3 DNA: TGTGCCAGCAGCATGGGATCACACACCGGGGAGCTGTTTTTT. This gives the protein CASSMGSHTGELFF.

V and J are TRBV15 and TRBJ2-1; maybe TRBD2 (6 bases). Between the trimmed V and J ends, which lost 1 base and 0 bases, there was a span of 10 bases. Germline loops: CDR1 LNHNV, CDR2 YYDKDF (reference sequence). The length of the CDR3 is 16 residues. The CDR3 loop reads CATSRVGGASYNEQFF. For the CDR3, the DNA is TGTGCCACCAGCAGAGTCGGGGGAGCCTCCTACAATGAGCAGTTCTTC.